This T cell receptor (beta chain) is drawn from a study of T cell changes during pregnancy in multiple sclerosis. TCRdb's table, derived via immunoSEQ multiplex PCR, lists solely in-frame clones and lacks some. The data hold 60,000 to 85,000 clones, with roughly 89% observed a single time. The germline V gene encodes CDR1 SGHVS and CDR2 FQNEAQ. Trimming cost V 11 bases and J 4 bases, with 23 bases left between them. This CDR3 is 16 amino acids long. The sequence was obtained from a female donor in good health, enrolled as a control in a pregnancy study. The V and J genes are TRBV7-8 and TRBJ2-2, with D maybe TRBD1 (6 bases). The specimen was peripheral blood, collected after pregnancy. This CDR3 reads CALGIKQGRGTGELFF. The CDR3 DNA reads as TGTGCCCTGGGCATAAAACAGGGACGTGGCACCGGGGAGCTGTTTTTT.